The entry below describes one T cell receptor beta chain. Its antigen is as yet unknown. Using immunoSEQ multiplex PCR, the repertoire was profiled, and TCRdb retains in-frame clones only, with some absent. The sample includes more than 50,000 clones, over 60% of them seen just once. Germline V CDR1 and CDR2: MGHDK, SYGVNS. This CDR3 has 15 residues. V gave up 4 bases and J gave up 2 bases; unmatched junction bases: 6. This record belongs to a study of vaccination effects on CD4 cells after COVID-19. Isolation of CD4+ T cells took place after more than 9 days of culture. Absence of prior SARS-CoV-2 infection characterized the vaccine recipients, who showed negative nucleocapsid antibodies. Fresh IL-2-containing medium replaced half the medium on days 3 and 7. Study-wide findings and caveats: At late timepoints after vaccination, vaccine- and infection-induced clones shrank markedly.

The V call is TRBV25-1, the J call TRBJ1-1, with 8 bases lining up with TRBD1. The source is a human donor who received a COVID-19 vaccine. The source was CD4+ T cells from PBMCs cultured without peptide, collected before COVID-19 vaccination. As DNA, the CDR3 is TGTGCCAGCAGTGCCCGGACAGGGATTAACACTGAAGCTTTCTTT. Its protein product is CASSARTGINTEAFF.